This TCR beta chain was found in a study of shared clonotypes between healthy human individuals. Germline V lookup: CDR1 SGHTS, CDR2 YDEGEE. CDR3 length equals 14 residues. The V gene lost 4 bases and the J gene lost 0 bases, with 10 bases spanning the gap. Generated by immunoSEQ multiplex PCR, the TCRdb table keeps only in-frame clones and is missing some. The data show 650,000 to 800,000 clones, just over 90% seen once. Only CD45RO-negative cells positively selected for CCR7 counted as naive CD8 cells, so terminally differentiated effector memory CD45RA+ cells were excluded. The specimen sequenced was naive CD8+ T cells sorted from blood. This clonotype originated in a young man in good health. This chain links TRBV5-8 with TRBJ2-5; tentatively, D is TRBD1 (5 bases). The CDR3 loop is CASSKTGYQETQYF. The CDR3 DNA reads TGTGCCAGCAGCAAAACAGGATACCAAGAGACCCAGTACTTC.